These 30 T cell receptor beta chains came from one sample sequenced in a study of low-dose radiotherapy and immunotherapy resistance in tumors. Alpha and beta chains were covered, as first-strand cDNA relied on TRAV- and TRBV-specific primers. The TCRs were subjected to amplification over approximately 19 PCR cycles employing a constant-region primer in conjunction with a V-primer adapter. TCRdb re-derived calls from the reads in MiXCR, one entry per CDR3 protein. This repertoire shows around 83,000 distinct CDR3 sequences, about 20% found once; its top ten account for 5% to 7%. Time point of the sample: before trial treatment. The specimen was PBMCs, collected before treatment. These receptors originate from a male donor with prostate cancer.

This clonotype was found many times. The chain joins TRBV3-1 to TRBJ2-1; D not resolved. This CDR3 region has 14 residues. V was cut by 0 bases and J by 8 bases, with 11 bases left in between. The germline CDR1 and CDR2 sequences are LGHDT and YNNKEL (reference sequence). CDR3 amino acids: CASSQEVGIDEQFF. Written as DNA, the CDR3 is TGTGCCAGCAGCCAAGAGGTAGGGATCGATGAGCAGTTCTTC.

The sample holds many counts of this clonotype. The CDR3 protein is CASSQGLAEPYEQYF. In DNA, the CDR3 is TGCGCCAGCAGCCAAGGACTAGCGGAGCCCTACGAGCAGTACTTC. V gene TRBV4-1 combines with J gene TRBJ2-7; 9 nucleotides align to TRBD2. The CDR3 runs to 15 residues. V lost 1 base, J lost 2 bases, and 3 bases stayed unmatched. Germline values: CDR1 MGHRA, CDR2 YSYEKL.

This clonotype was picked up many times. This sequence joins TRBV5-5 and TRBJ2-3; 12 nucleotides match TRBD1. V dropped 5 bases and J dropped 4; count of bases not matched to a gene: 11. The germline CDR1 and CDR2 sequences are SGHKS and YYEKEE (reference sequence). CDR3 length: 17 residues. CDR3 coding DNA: TGTGCCAGCAGATGGGGGGGTGGGACAGGGGGCCCAGATACGCAGTATTTT. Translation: CASRWGGGTGGPDTQYF.

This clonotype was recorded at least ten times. CDR3 coding DNA: TGTGCCAGCAGCTTCGGGGCCACCTATGGCTACACCTTC. It codes for CASSFGATYGYTF. The chain carries TRBV7-8 and TRBJ1-2, with a weak D call TRBD1 (5 bases). This CDR3 contains 13 residues. Germline CDR1 reads SGHVS; CDR2 reads FQNEAQ. V dropped 3 bases and J dropped 4 bases, with 9 bases sitting between them.

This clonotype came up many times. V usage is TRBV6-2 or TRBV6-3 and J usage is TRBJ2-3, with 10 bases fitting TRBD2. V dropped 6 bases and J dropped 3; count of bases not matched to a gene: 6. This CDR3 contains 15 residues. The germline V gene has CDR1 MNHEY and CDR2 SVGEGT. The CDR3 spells CASSDPGLATDTQYF. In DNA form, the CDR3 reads TGTGCCAGCAGCGATCCGGGACTAGCGACAGATACGCAGTATTTT.

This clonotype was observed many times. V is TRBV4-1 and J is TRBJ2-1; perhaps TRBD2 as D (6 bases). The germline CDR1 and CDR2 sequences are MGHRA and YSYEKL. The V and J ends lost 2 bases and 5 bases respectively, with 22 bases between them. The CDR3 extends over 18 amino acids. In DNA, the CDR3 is TGCGCCAGCAGCCAACGCTCCCCATCGGGCGGGACCGACAATGAGCAGTTCTTC. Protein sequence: CASSQRSPSGGTDNEQFF.

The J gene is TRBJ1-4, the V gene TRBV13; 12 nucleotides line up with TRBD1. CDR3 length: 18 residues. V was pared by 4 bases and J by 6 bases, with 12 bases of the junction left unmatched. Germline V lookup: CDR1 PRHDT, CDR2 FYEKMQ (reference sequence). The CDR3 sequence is CASSWTAAGTGGYEKLFF. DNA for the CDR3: TGTGCCAGCAGCTGGACGGCGGCCGGGACAGGGGGCTATGAAAAACTGTTTTTT. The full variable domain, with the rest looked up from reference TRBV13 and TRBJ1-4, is AAGVIQSPRHLIKEKRETATLKCYPIPRHDTVYWYQQGPGQDPQFLISFYEKMQSDKGSIPDRFSAQQFSDYHSELNMSSLELGDSALYFCASSWTAAGTGGYEKLFFGSGTQLSVL.

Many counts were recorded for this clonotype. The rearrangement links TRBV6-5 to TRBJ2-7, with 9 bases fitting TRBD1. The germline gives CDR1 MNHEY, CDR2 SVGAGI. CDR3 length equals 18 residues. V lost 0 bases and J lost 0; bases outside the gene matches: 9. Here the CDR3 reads CASSYSLPGQGSSYEQYF. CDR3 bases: TGTGCCAGCAGTTACTCCCTCCCGGGACAGGGTTCCTCCTACGAGCAGTACTTC.

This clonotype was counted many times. CDR3 protein: CAWSAGPGGEQYF. CDR3 DNA sequence: TGTGCCTGGAGCGCGGGGCCCGGTGGGGAGCAGTACTTC. V is TRBV30 and J is TRBJ2-7; possible D gene TRBD2, 6 bases. CDR3 size: 13 residues. V lost 3 bases and J lost 7, with 16 bases in between. Germline V lookup: CDR1 GTSNPN, CDR2 SVGIG (reference sequence).

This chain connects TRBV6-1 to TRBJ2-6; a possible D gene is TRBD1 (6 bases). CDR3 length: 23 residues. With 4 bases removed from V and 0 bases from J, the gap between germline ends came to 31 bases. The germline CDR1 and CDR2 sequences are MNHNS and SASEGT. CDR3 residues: CASSGPGIGASSGQISGANVLTF. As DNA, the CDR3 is TGTGCCAGCAGTGGACCTGGAATCGGGGCATCTTCTGGACAGATCTCTGGGGCCAACGTCCTGACTTTC.

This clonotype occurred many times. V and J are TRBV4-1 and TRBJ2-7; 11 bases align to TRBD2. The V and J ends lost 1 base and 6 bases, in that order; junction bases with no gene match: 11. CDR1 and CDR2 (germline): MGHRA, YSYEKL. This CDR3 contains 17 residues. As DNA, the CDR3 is TGCGCCAGCAGCCAAGTGGCCTTCACTAGCGGGAGTTCCGAGCAGTACTTC. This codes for CASSQVAFTSGSSEQYF.

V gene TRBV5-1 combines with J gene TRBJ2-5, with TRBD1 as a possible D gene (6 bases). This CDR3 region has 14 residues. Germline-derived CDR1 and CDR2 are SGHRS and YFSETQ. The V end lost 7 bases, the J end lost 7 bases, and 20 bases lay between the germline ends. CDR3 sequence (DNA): TGCGCCAGCGGCCCGACCCAGGGGAAGGGGACCCAGTACTTC. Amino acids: CASGPTQGKGTQYF.

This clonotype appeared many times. The CDR3 nucleotides read TGTGCCAGCACCTCGAGGGGATTCGGTAGCTCCTACGAGCAGTACTTC. It codes for CASTSRGFGSSYEQYF. The chain employs TRBV6-1 and TRBJ2-7; either TRBD1 or TRBD2 may fit D (5 bases each). Germline values: CDR1 MNHNS, CDR2 SASEGT. V lost 7 bases to trimming and J lost 0 bases, with 19 bases between them. The CDR3 sequence is 16 residues long.

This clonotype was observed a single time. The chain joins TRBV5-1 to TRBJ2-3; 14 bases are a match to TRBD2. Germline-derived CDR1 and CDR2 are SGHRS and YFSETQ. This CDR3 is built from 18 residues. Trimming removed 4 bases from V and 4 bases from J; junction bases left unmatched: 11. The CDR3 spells CASSQGLAGAGRADTQYF. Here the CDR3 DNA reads TGCGCCAGCAGCCAGGGACTAGCGGGAGCCGGCCGTGCAGATACGCAGTATTTT.

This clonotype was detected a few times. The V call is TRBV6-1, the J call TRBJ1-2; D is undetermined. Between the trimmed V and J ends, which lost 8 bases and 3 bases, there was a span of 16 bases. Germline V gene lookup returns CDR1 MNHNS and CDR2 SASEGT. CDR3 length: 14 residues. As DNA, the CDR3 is TGTGCCAGCCGAGGCCAAGGGAAGGACTATGGCTACACCTTC. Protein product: CASRGQGKDYGYTF.

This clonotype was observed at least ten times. CDR3 loop: CASRGTAQPQHF. CDR3 nucleotides: TGTGCCAGTAGAGGGACCGCCCAGCCCCAGCATTTT. The genes are TRBV19 and TRBJ1-5; maybe TRBD1 (5 bases). The CDR3 is made up of 12 amino acids. Germline loops: CDR1 LNHDA, CDR2 SQIVND (reference sequence). V was trimmed by 6 bases and J by 7 bases, leaving 10 bases between them.

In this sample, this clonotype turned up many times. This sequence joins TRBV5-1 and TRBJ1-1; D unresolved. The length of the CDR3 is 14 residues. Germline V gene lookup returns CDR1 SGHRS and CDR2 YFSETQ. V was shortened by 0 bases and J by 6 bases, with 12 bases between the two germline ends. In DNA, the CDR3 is TGCGCCAGCAGCTTGGCGGTCGGGTACCCTGAAGCTTTCTTT. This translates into CASSLAVGYPEAFF.

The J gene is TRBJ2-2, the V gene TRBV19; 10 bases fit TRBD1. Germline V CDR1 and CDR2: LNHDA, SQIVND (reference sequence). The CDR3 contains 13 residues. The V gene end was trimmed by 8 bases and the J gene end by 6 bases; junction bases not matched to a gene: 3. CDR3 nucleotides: TGTGCCAGTCGACAGGGGGCTTCCGGGGAGCTGTTTTTT. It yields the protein CASRQGASGELFF.

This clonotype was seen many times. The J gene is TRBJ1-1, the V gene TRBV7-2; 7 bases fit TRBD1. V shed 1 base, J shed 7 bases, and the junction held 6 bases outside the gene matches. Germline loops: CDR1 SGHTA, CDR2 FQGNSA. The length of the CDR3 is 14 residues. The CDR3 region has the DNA TGTGCCAGCAGCTTAGGGCTTGGGACAGTTGAAGCTTTCTTT. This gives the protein CASSLGLGTVEAFF. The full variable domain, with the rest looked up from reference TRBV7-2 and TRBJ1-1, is GAGVSQSPSNKVTEKGKDVELRCDPISGHTALYWYRQSLGQGLEFLIYFQGNSAPDKSGLPSDRFSAERTGGSVSTLTIQRTQQEDSAVYLCASSLGLGTVEAFFGQGTRLTVV.

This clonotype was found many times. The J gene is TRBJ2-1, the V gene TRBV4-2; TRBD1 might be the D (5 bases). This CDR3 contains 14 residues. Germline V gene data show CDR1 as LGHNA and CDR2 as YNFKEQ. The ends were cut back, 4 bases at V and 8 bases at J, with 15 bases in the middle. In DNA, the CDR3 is TGTGCCAGCAGCCCAGGGCAGACTTACGATGAGCAGTTCTTC. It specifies CASSPGQTYDEQFF.

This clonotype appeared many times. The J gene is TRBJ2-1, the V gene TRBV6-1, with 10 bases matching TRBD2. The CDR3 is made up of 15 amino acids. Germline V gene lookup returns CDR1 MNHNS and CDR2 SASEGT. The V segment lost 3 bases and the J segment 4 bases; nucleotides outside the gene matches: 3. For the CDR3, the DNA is TGTGCCAGCAGTGAGATAGCGGGGGGTTACAATGAGCAGTTCTTC. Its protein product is CASSEIAGGYNEQFF.

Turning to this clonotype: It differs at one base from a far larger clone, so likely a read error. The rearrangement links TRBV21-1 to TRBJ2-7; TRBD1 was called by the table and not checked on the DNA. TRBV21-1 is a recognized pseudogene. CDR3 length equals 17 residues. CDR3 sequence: CASSLLPVGVVGYEQYF. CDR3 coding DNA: TGTGCCAGCAGCTTATTACCTGTGGGGGTAGTGGGATACGAGCAGTACTTC.

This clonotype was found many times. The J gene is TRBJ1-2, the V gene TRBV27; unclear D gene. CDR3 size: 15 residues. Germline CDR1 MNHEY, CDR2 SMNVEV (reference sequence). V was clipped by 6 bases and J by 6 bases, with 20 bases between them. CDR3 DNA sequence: TGTGCCAGCAGGACCTTTAAGGTGCTAATGAATGGCTACACCTTC. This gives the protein CASRTFKVLMNGYTF.

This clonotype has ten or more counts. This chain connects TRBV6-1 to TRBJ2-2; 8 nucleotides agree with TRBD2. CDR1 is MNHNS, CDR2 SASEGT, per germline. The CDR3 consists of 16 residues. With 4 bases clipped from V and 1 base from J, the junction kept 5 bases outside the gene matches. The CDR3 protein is CASSAPGLVNTGELFF. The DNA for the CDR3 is TGTGCCAGCAGTGCCCCGGGACTAGTGAACACCGGGGAGCTGTTTTTT.

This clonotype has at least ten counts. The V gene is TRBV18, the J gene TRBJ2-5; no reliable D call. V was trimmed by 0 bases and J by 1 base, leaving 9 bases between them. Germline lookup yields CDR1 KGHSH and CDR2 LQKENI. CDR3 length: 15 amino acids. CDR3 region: CASSPPGFIQETQYF. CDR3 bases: TGTGCCAGCTCACCACCGGGGTTTATCCAAGAGACCCAGTACTTC.

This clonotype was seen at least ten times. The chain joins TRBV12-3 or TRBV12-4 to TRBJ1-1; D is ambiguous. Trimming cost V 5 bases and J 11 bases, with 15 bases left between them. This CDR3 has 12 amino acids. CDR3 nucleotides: TGTGCCAGCAGTCCGACGGAGGTCATGGCTTTCTTT. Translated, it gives CASSPTEVMAFF.

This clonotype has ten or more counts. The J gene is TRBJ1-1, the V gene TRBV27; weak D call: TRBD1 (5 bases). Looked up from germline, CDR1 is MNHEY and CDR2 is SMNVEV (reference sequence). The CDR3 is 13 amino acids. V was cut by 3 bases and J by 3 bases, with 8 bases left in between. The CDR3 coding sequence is TGTGCCAGCAGTTTTCAGGGTGACACTGAAGCTTTCTTT. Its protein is CASSFQGDTEAFF.

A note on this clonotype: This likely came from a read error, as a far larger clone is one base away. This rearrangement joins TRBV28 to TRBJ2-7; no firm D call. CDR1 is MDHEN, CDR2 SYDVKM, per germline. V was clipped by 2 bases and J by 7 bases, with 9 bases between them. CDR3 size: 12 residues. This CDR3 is CASSLGHNEQYF. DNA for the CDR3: TGTGCCAGCAGTTTAGGGCACAATGAGCAGTACTTC.

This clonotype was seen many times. The chain's CDR3 is CASSPRQGVNEQFF. The CDR3 region has the DNA TGTGCCAGTAGTCCCCGACAGGGTGTAAATGAGCAGTTCTTC. This chain links TRBV19 with TRBJ2-1; 7 bases are a match to TRBD1. CDR3 size: 14 residues. Trimming took 5 bases from V and 7 from J; bases not matched to a gene: 8. The V gene's germline CDR1 is LNHDA and CDR2 SQIVND (reference sequence).

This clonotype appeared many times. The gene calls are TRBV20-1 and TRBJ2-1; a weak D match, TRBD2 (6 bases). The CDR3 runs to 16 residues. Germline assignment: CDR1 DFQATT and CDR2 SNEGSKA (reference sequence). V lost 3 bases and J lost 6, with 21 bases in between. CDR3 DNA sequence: TGCAGTGCTAGTATCGGGAGCCTTGAGGAGGGCAATGAGCAGTTCTTC. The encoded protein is CSASIGSLEEGNEQFF.